Below, 25 T cell receptor beta chains from the same sample are listed, as sequenced in a study of low-dose radiotherapy and immunotherapy resistance in tumors (dated by TCRdb to between 2021 and 2023). The sample's time point label, in plain terms: after trial treatment. In light of the paper, this sample's treatment or condition label describes: LDRT plus nivolumab, ipilimumab, low-dose cyclophosphamide and aspirin (RACIN trial). The instrument was an Illumina HiSeq 2500. TCRs were amplified with Phusion for 15 to 20 PCR cycles using a constant-region primer together with the adapter attached to the V primers. TCRdb reran the public reads through fastp at Q25 and MiXCR, keeping productive beta chains. All rows with the same CDR3 protein become a single entry with the most common DNA and genes. For this sample the table gives approximately 52,000 distinct CDR3 sequences, of which around 34% were detected only once. The ten largest make up around 8% of the sample.

The sample was PBMCs, taken after low-dose radiotherapy plus immunotherapy. The source is a male donor with rectosigmoid adenocarcinoma.

This clonotype was observed at least ten times. J is TRBJ2-6 and V is TRBV15; D remains unclear. Germline values: CDR1 LNHNV, CDR2 YYDKDF (reference sequence). The germline V and J ends were trimmed by 4 bases and 2 bases, with 9 bases remaining between them. This CDR3 comprises 15 residues. The CDR3 spells CATSIKGAGANVLTF. The CDR3, as DNA: TGTGCCACCAGCATAAAGGGCGCTGGGGCCAACGTCCTGACTTTC.

This clonotype was detected many times. The chain uses TRBV6-2 or TRBV6-3 and TRBJ2-5; D gene unclear. The germline gives CDR1 MNHEY, CDR2 SVGEGT. Between the trimmed V and J ends, which lost 8 bases and 5 bases, there was a span of 6 bases. The CDR3 length is 10 residues. The CDR3 region is CASEGETQYF. The CDR3 bases are TGTGCCAGCGAAGGGGAGACCCAGTACTTC.

The gene calls are TRBV28 and TRBJ1-5, with 8 positions matching TRBD1. The CDR3 covers 13 residues. Trimming took 5 bases from V and 6 from J; bases not matched to a gene: 3. Germline lookup yields CDR1 MDHEN and CDR2 SYDVKM. CDR3 in amino acids: CASSKDRAQPQHF. The CDR3, as DNA: TGTGCCAGCAGTAAGGACAGGGCTCAGCCCCAGCATTTT. Full variable domain (rest looked up from reference TRBV28 and TRBJ1-5): DVKVTQSSRYLVKRTGEKVFLECVQDMDHENMFWYRQDPGLGLRLIYFSYDVKMKEKGDIPEGYSVSREKKERFSLILESASTNQTSMYLCASSKDRAQPQHFGDGTRLSIL.

The genes are TRBV28 and TRBJ1-5; tentatively, D is TRBD1 (5 bases). The V and J ends lost 7 bases and 6 bases respectively, with 13 bases between them. The CDR3 is 13 amino acids. Germline V CDR1 and CDR2: MDHEN, SYDVKM. CDR3 amino acids: CASTIQGVQPQHF. The CDR3 DNA is TGTGCCAGCACAATCCAAGGGGTTCAGCCCCAGCATTTT.

This clonotype was counted at least ten times. The genes are TRBV10-3 and TRBJ2-7; 8 bases line up with TRBD1. The CDR3 is 13 residues long. Germline trimming cut 11 bases from V and 5 bases from J; bases unmatched to any gene: 11. CDR1 is ENHRY and CDR2 is SYGVKD in the germline V gene. The chain's CDR3 is CAGAGTGADEQYF. In DNA form, the CDR3 reads TGTGCCGGGGCCGGGACAGGCGCAGACGAGCAGTACTTC.

The chain recombines TRBV6-2 or TRBV6-3 with TRBJ1-2; 7 bases are a match to TRBD1. The CDR3 consists of 13 residues. Germline V CDR1 and CDR2: MNHEY, SVGEGT. The trim removed 8 bases at V and 5 bases at J, leaving 8 bases unmatched. CDR3 residues: CASGTGVLYGYTF. In DNA form, the CDR3 reads TGTGCCAGCGGAACAGGGGTCTTGTATGGCTACACCTTC.

This clonotype was counted many times. The CDR3 region is CASSIGVSTDTQYF. In DNA, the CDR3 is TGTGCCAGTAGTATAGGGGTGAGCACAGATACGCAGTATTTT. The V gene is TRBV19, the J gene TRBJ2-3; D is undetermined. The CDR3 covers 14 residues. With 1 base removed from V and 0 bases from J, the gap between germline ends came to 5 bases. Germline values: CDR1 LNHDA, CDR2 SQIVND (reference sequence).

The table lists this clonotype with many counts. The chain employs TRBV11-2 and TRBJ2-1, with 8 bases fitting TRBD1. Germline-derived CDR1 and CDR2 are SGHAT and FQNNGV. Unmatched junction bases numbered 12, after V lost 5 bases and J lost 9 bases. CDR3 length equals 15 residues. The CDR3 spells CASSHTGGFYPEQFF. Written as DNA, the CDR3 is TGTGCCAGCAGCCACACAGGGGGATTCTACCCTGAGCAGTTCTTC.

J is TRBJ2-7 and V is TRBV11-2; a weak D match, TRBD2 (5 bases). Between the trimmed V and J ends, which lost 4 bases and 3 bases, there was a span of 13 bases. CDR1 is SGHAT, CDR2 FQNNGV, per germline. This CDR3 region has 14 residues. The CDR3 region has the DNA TGTGCCAGCAGCTCAGACCCTGGAGGCTACGAGCAGTACTTC. Translating gives CASSSDPGGYEQYF.

This clonotype has a count of ten or more. The CDR3 DNA reads TGCGCCAGCAGCTACGGACGGCAGGGTGCCGGGGAGCTGTTTTTT. Its translation is CASSYGRQGAGELFF. The V and J genes are TRBV5-1 and TRBJ2-2, with D possibly TRBD1 on 5 matching bases. CDR1 and CDR2 from the germline V gene are SGHRS and YFSETQ. Trimming shortened V by 3 bases and J by 6 bases, and 15 bases separated the two germline ends. This CDR3 has 15 residues.

This clonotype is a singleton in its sample. This chain uses TRBV29-1 with TRBJ1-1; 7 bases map to TRBD1. J lost 5 bases, V lost 7 bases, and 13 bases had no gene match. This CDR3 has 14 residues. Germline V gene lookup returns CDR1 SQVTM and CDR2 ANQGSEA. CDR3 in DNA: TGCAGCGGCGGGGACAGTCGACAGCGGACTGAAGCTTTCTTT. Translation: CSGGDSRQRTEAFF.

There are many counts of this clonotype. The chain is built from TRBV12-3 or TRBV12-4 and TRBJ2-7; D unresolved. This CDR3 is 11 amino acids long. Deletions cut 1 base from V and 6 bases from J, with 4 bases between. CDR3: CASSLVGEQYF. In DNA form, the CDR3 reads TGTGCCAGCAGTTTAGTAGGCGAGCAGTACTTC.

This clonotype occurred many times. The rearrangement joins TRBV5-1 to TRBJ2-3; 9 nucleotides match TRBD1. Per the germline V gene, CDR1 is SGHRS and CDR2 is YFSETQ. This CDR3 region has 14 residues. Germline trimming cut 4 bases from V and 4 bases from J; bases unmatched to any gene: 4. Here the CDR3 DNA reads TGCGCCAGCAGCCTGGGACAGGGTCCAGATACGCAGTATTTT. It specifies CASSLGQGPDTQYF.

Turning to this clonotype: The DNA is omitted, as the CDR3 cannot be located on it reliably, and the CDR3 follows TCRdb's listing. The V call is TRBV6-6, the J call TRBJ2-2; the tabulated D call, TRBD2, remains unverified against the DNA. The CDR3 totals 24 residues, both ends included. Germline CDR1 is MNHNY and CDR2 is SVGAGI (reference sequence). The CDR3 spells CASSESDGSTDTQYFGPGTGELFF.

As for this clonotype: A read error is the likely source, as a far larger clone sits one nucleotide away. This sequence joins TRBV13 and TRBJ1-2, with D possibly being TRBD1 (5 bases). Germline V lookup: CDR1 PRHDT, CDR2 FYEKMQ (reference sequence). Trimming took 6 bases from V and 8 from J, leaving 19 bases between them. The CDR3 runs 14 residues. CDR3 nucleotides: TGTGCCAGCAGTGATAGCCGACAGCTCCGAGGCTACACCTTC. This gives the protein CASSDSRQLRGYTF. Drawing the rest from reference TRBV13 and TRBJ1-2, the complete variable domain is AAGVIQSPRHLIKEKRETATLKCYPIPRHDTVYWYQQGPGQDPQFLISFYEKMQSDKGSIPDRFSAQQFSDYHSELNMSSLELGDSALYFCASSDSRQLRGYTFGSGTRLTVV.

The chain links TRBV29-1 to TRBJ1-3; D is unresolved. Germline V gene data show CDR1 as SQVTM and CDR2 as ANQGSEA. The ends were cut back, 5 bases at V and 0 bases at J, with 8 bases in the middle. This CDR3 has 13 residues. In DNA, the CDR3 is TGCAGCGTTAATCCTAACTCTGGAAACACCATATATTTT. This sequence encodes CSVNPNSGNTIYF.

This clonotype has ten or more counts. The rearrangement joins TRBV13 to TRBJ2-5; possibly TRBD2 for D (5 bases). Germline CDR1 PRHDT, CDR2 FYEKMQ (reference sequence). This CDR3 comprises 14 residues. V shed 1 base and J shed 3 bases, with 9 bases lying between them. This chain's CDR3 is CASSLDRGKETQYF. In DNA, the CDR3 is TGTGCCAGCAGCTTAGATCGAGGGAAAGAGACCCAGTACTTC.

Ten or more counts support this clonotype. This sequence joins TRBV28 and TRBJ2-5; D ambiguous. V was pared by 0 bases and J by 0 bases, with 8 bases between. Per the germline V gene, CDR1 is MDHEN and CDR2 is SYDVKM. CDR3 length equals 15 residues. CDR3 in amino acids: CASSLWRQDQETQYF. In nucleotides, the CDR3 is TGTGCCAGCAGTTTATGGAGGCAGGACCAAGAGACCCAGTACTTC. Combining the CDR3 with reference TRBV28 and TRBJ2-5 gives the whole variable domain DVKVTQSSRYLVKRTGEKVFLECVQDMDHENMFWYRQDPGLGLRLIYFSYDVKMKEKGDIPEGYSVSREKKERFSLILESASTNQTSMYLCASSLWRQDQETQYFGPGTRLLVL.

This clonotype showed up many times. The V and J genes are TRBV6-2 or TRBV6-3 and TRBJ1-5; tentatively, D is TRBD1 (5 bases). This CDR3 comprises 15 residues. V was clipped by 6 bases and J by 7 bases, with 19 bases between them. CDR1 MNHEY and CDR2 SVGEGT come from the germline V gene. CDR3: CASSLVGQGGQPQHF. DNA for the CDR3: TGTGCCAGCAGCCTCGTCGGGCAGGGCGGCCAGCCCCAGCATTTT.

This clonotype was seen repeatedly, ten times or more. The rearrangement uses TRBV29-1 and TRBJ2-7, with 12 bases fitting TRBD1. Trimming cost V 4 bases and J 6 bases; bases outside gene matches: 10. This CDR3 spans 15 amino acids. Germline CDR1 and CDR2: SQVTM and ANQGSEA. CDR3 protein: CSVGNSGTGGREQYF. The CDR3 DNA is TGCAGCGTTGGAAACTCCGGGACAGGGGGCCGCGAGCAGTACTTC.

Many counts were recorded for this clonotype. This chain connects TRBV7-7 to TRBJ2-5, with D perhaps matching TRBD1 (6 bases). Germline values: CDR1 SSHAT, CDR2 FNYEAQ (reference sequence). This CDR3 region has 13 residues. The V gene lost 11 bases and the J gene lost 1 base, with 14 bases spanning the gap. This chain's CDR3 is CALAGQPQETQYF. CDR3 bases: TGTGCCTTAGCCGGACAGCCCCAAGAGACCCAGTACTTC.

This clonotype was recorded many times. This CDR3 is CSVEFVAGGPEEQYF. In nucleotides, the CDR3 is TGCAGCGTTGAGTTTGTAGCGGGAGGGCCCGAAGAGCAGTACTTC. V is TRBV29-1 and J is TRBJ2-7; TRBD2 aligns across 11 bases. Germline trimming cut 3 bases from V and 7 bases from J; bases unmatched to any gene: 11. CDR1 and CDR2 from the germline V gene are SQVTM and ANQGSEA. CDR3 length equals 15 residues.

This clonotype was counted many times. The chain joins TRBV10-2 to TRBJ2-1; TRBD2 matches 8 bases. Germline CDR1 is WSHSY and CDR2 is SAAADI. The CDR3 runs 14 residues. Trimming removed 6 bases from V and 0 bases from J; junction bases left unmatched: 1. CDR3 sequence (DNA): TGCGCCAGCAGGCGGGAGGTCTCCTACAATGAGCAGTTCTTC. It translates to CASRREVSYNEQFF.

This clonotype was seen at least ten times. The CDR3 region has the DNA TGCGCCAGCAGCTTGGAACAGCCGTTCTCTGGGGCCAACGTCCTGACTTTC. Amino acids: CASSLEQPFSGANVLTF. V is TRBV5-1 and J is TRBJ2-6; D call uncertain. In germline, CDR1 is SGHRS, CDR2 YFSETQ. Between the trimmed V and J ends, which lost 0 bases and 0 bases, there was a span of 10 bases. The CDR3 covers 17 residues.

This clonotype has a count of ten or more. The rearrangement joins TRBV6-2 or TRBV6-3 to TRBJ2-7; either TRBD1 or TRBD2 may supply D (8 bases each). CDR3 length: 16 amino acids. Looked up from germline, CDR1 is MNHEY and CDR2 is SVGEGT. V lost 6 bases, J lost 3 bases, and 21 bases lay in between. The CDR3 nucleotides are TGTGCCAGCAGAGGGGCGGGGGGACAGGATTTCTACGAGCAGTACTTC. This codes for CASRGAGGQDFYEQYF.